Listed below are T cell receptor beta chains from one sample, sequenced in a study of cytomegalovirus exposure and HLA in healthy donors. Generated by immunoSEQ multiplex PCR, the TCRdb table keeps only in-frame clones and is missing some. The table includes under 250,000 clones, about 79% detected once. The specimen was PBMCs. Receptors originate from a male donor in good health and CMV-seronegative. CDR3s include the opening cysteine and the closing phenylalanine or tryptophan. The order of the fields is D gene, V gene, J gene, clone size, CDR3 DNA, CDR3 protein. The D gene is left open where the match is weak. Clone size is stated in some rows and not others, as once, few, many or a class when expanded.

TRBD1	TRBV9	TRBJ2-7	NA	TGTGCCAGCAGCGTAGGACAGGGGCTCTCCTACGAGCAGTACTTC	CASSVGQGLSYEQYF
NA	TRBV2	TRBJ1-5	NA	TGTGCCAGCAGTGATTCAGGGCGTCAGCCCCAGCATTTT	CASSDSGRQPQHF
TRBD2	TRBV4-3	TRBJ2-1	NA	TGCGCCAGCAGCCGCGGGGGGGGAGAATACAATGAGCAGTTCTTC	CASSRGGGEYNEQFF
NA	TRBV25-1	TRBJ2-1	NA	TGTGCCAGCAGTGGACTCCTCCCTAGCTATAATGAGCAGTTCTTC	CASSGLLPSYNEQFF
TRBD2	TRBV7-9	TRBJ2-5	few	TGTGCCAGCAGCACCCGGACTAGCGGGAGAAAAGAGACCCAGTACTTC	CASSTRTSGRKETQYF
NA	TRBV4-2	TRBJ1-1	NA	TGTGCCAGCAGCCAAGATGGGAGACAAGCTTTCTTT	CASSQDGRQAFF
NA	TRBV6-5	TRBJ2-7	NA	TGTGCCAGCAGTCACCGGGAGAATTACGAGCAGTACTTC	CASSHRENYEQYF
TRBD1	TRBV9	TRBJ2-2	few	TGTGCCAGCAGCCTTGGGACAGCTAACACCGGGGAGCTGTTTTTT	CASSLGTANTGELFF
NA	TRBV6-6	TRBJ1-2	NA	TGTGCCAGCAGTTACTCCGGACTGAACTATGGCTACACCTTC	CASSYSGLNYGYTF
NA	TRBV30	TRBJ1-1	NA	TGTGCCTGGAGTGTCGGGGATGGTGCTGAAGCTTTCTTT	CAWSVGDGAEAFF
NA	TRBV6-1	TRBJ1-2	NA	TGTGCCAGCAGTGAGTATAGCTATGGCTACACCTTC	CASSEYSYGYTF
NA	TRBV7-2	TRBJ2-3	once	TGTGCCAGCAGCTTAGGGACTTTCACAGATACGCAGTATTTT	CASSLGTFTDTQYF
NA	TRBV25-1	TRBJ1-2	NA	TGTGCCAGCAGTGACTCCAGTTATGGCTACACCTTC	CASSDSSYGYTF